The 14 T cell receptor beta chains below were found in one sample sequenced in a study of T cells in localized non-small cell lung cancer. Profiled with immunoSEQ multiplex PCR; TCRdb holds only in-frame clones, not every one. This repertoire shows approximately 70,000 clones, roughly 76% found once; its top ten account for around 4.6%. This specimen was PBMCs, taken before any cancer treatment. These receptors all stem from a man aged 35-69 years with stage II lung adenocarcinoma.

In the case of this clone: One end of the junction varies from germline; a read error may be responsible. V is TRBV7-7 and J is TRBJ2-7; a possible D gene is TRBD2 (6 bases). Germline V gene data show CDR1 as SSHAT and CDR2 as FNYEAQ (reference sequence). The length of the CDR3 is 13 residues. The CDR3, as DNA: TGTGCTAGCAGCGCATCGACTAGTGGCGAGCAGTACTTC. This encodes CASSASTSGEQYF.

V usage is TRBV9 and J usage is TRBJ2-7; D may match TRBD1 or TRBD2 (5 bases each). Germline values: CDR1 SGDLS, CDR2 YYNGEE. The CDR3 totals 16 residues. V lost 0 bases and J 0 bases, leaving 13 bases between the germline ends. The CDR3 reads CASSVGMGEVSYEQYF. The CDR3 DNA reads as TGTGCCAGCAGCGTAGGTATGGGGGAAGTCTCCTACGAGCAGTACTTC.

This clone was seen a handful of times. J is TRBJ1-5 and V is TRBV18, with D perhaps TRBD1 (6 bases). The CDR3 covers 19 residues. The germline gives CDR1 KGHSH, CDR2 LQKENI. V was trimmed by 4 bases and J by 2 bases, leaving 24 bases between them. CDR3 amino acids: CASSRDPVYLGGGNQPQHF. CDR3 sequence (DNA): TGTGCCAGCTCACGGGATCCCGTATACCTCGGGGGCGGCAATCAGCCCCAGCATTTT.

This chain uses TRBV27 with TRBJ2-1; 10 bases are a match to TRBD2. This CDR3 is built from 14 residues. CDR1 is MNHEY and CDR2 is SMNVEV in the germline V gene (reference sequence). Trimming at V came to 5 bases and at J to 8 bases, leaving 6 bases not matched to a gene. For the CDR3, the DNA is TGTGCCAGCAGTCTTCTAGCGGGAGAGGATGAGCAGTTCTTC. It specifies CASSLLAGEDEQFF.

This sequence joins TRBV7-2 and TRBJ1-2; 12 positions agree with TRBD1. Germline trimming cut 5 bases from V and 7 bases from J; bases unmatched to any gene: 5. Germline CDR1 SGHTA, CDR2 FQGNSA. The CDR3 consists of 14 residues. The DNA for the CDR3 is TGTGCCAGCAGCCCGGGGACAGGGGGCATTGGCTACACCTTC. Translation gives CASSPGTGGIGYTF.

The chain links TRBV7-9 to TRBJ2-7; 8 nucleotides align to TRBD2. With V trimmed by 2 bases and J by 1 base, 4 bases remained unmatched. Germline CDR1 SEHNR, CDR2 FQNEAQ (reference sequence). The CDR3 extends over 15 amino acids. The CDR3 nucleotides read TGTGCCAGCAGCTTAATTAGCGGGAAGTCCTACGAGCAGTACTTC. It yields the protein CASSLISGKSYEQYF.

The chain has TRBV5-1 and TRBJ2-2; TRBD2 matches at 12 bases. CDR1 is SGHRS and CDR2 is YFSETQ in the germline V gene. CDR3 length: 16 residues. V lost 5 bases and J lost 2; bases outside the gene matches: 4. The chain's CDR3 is CASRPTSGGNTGELFF. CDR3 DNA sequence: TGCGCCAGCAGACCGACTAGCGGGGGAAACACCGGGGAGCTGTTTTTT.

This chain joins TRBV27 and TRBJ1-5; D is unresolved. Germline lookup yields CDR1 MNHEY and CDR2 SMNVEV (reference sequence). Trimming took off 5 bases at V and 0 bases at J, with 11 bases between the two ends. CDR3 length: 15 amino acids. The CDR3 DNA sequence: TGTGCCAGCAGTCCCCCGGAGTCTAGCAATCAGCCCCAGCATTTT. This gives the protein CASSPPESSNQPQHF.

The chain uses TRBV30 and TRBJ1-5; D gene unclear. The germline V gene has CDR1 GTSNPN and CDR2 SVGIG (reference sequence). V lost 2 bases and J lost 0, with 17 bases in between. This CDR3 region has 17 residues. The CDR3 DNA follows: TGTGCCTGGAGTCGAACAGATGCAGCCTTTAGCAATCAGCCCCAGCATTTT. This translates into CAWSRTDAAFSNQPQHF.

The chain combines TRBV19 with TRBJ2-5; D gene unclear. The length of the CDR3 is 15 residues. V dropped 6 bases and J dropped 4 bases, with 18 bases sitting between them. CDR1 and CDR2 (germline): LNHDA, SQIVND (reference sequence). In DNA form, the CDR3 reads TGTGCCAGTAGCCTATCGGGCTTACTGGGAGAGACCCAGTACTTC. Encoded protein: CASSLSGLLGETQYF.

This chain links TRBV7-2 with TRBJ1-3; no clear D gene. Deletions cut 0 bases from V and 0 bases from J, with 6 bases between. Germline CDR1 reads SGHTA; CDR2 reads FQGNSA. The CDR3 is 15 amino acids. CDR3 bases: TGTGCCAGCAGCTTAGCGGACTTCTCTGGAAACACCATATATTTT. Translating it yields CASSLADFSGNTIYF.

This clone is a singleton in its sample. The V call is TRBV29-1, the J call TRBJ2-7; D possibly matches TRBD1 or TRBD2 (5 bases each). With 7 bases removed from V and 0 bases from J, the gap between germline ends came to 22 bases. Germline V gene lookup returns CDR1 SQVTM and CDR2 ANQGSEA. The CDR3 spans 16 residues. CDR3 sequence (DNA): TGCAGCGAAAGAAAGGGGACCCCTCTCTGCTCCTACGAGCAGTACTTC. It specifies CSERKGTPLCSYEQYF.

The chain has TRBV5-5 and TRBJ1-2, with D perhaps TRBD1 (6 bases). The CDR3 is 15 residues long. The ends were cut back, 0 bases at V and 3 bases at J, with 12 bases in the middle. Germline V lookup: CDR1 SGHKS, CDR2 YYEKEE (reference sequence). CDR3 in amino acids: CASSLAVGGDYGYTF. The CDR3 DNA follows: TGTGCCAGCAGCTTGGCGGTGGGGGGCGACTATGGCTACACCTTC. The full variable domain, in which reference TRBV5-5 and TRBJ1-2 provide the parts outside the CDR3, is DAGVTQSPTHLIKTRGQQVTLRCSPISGHKSVSWYQQVLGQGPQFIFQYYEKEERGRGNFPDRFSARQFPNYSSELNVNALLLGDSALYLCASSLAVGGDYGYTFGSGTRLTVV.

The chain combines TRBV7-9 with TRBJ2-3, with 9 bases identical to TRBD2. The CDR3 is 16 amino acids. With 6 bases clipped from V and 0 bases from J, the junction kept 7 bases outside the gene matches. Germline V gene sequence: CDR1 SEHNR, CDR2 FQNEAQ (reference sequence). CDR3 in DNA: TGTGCCAGCAGGCCAACTAGCGGGCCTAGCACAGATACGCAGTATTTT. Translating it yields CASRPTSGPSTDTQYF.